The 15 T cell receptor beta chains reported below all come from one sample, sequenced in a study of blood T cells in healthy people across ages. A second roughly 7 to 12 cycle PCR used barcoded and J-beta primers. TCRdb itself ran the 5' RACE reads through MiXCR, one entry per CDR3 protein. The table has about 1,400,000 distinct CDR3 sequences, 59% seen once. The sample taken for sequencing was blood. These receptors were collected from a young man in good health.

The chain combines TRBV2 with TRBJ2-5, with TRBD2 identical over 12 bases. CDR3 size: 16 residues. Germline V lookup: CDR1 SNHLY, CDR2 FYNNEI. J gave up 0 bases and V 7 bases, and 6 bases lay outside the gene matches. CDR3 in amino acids: CASTFGLAGYQETQYF. The CDR3 DNA follows: TGTGCCAGCACCTTCGGACTAGCGGGATACCAAGAGACCCAGTACTTC.

CDR3 in DNA: TGCGCCAGCAACATGGACAGGAACTATGGCTACACCTTC. Protein sequence: CASNMDRNYGYTF. The rearrangement links TRBV5-1 to TRBJ1-2, with 7 bases that match TRBD1. The CDR3 consists of 13 residues. Germline CDR1 and CDR2: SGHRS and YFSETQ. Losses at the gene ends were 6 bases for V and 2 bases for J; bases not matched to a gene: 4. The whole variable domain, filled in from reference TRBV5-1 and TRBJ1-2, reads KAGVTQTPRYLIKTRGQQVTLSCSPISGHRSVSWYQQTPGQGLQFLFEYFSETQRNKGNFPGRFSGRQFSNSRSEMNVSTLELGDSALYLCASNMDRNYGYTFGSGTRLTVV.

This clonotype has only a few counts. V usage is TRBV29-1 and J usage is TRBJ2-1; D is uncertain. Germline CDR1 is SQVTM and CDR2 is ANQGSEA. The CDR3 covers 9 residues. V lost 4 bases, J lost 9 bases, and 4 bases lay in between. CDR3 coding DNA: TGCAGCGTTGGGGGTGAGCAGTTCTTC. Protein: CSVGGEQFF.

The V call is TRBV20-1, the J call TRBJ2-7, with 7 bases matching TRBD2. Germline CDR1 DFQATT, CDR2 SNEGSKA (reference sequence). V lost 0 bases and J lost 0; bases outside the gene matches: 8. The CDR3 is 16 amino acids. The CDR3 sequence: CSARDRGGASSYEQYF. The CDR3 bases are TGCAGTGCTAGAGATCGGGGAGGGGCAAGCTCCTACGAGCAGTACTTC.

This sequence joins TRBV3-1 and TRBJ2-3; tentatively, D is TRBD2 (6 bases). The V end was cut by 0 bases, the J end by 7 bases, with 20 bases between. CDR3 length: 17 amino acids. The germline V gene has CDR1 LGHDT and CDR2 YNNKEL (reference sequence). The CDR3 sequence: CASSQDWRGPSMNTQYF. The CDR3 nucleotides read TGTGCCAGCAGCCAAGACTGGCGGGGCCCTTCCATGAATACGCAGTATTTT.

This clonotype was recorded only once. The chain joins TRBV10-3 to TRBJ2-5; the D gene could be TRBD1 or TRBD2 (6 bases each). Trimming stripped 11 bases from V and 4 bases from J, with 14 bases between. The CDR3 length is 12 residues. The germline V gene has CDR1 ENHRY and CDR2 SYGVKD. The CDR3 bases are TGTGCCGCAAGGGGGGAAGTAGAGACCCAGTACTTC. Residues: CAARGEVETQYF.

The V and J genes are TRBV28 and TRBJ1-1, with D possibly TRBD1 on 6 matching bases. This CDR3 spans 14 amino acids. From germline, CDR1 is MDHEN and CDR2 SYDVKM. Between the trimmed V and J ends, which lost 4 bases and 6 bases, there was a span of 15 bases. The CDR3 coding sequence is TGTGCCAGCAGTTCAACAGGGAGGGTATCTGAAGCTTTCTTT. It encodes CASSSTGRVSEAFF.

This rearrangement joins TRBV6-2 or TRBV6-3 to TRBJ2-4; D possibly matches TRBD1 or TRBD2 (5 bases each). TRBJ2-7 matches the DNA end more closely, so the J call is doubtful. The CDR3 spans 14 residues. Germline lookup yields CDR1 MNHEY and CDR2 SVGEGT. CDR3 sequence: CASTDRDGSYEQYF. DNA for the CDR3: TGTGCCAGCACAGACCGGGACGGATCCTACGAGCAGTACTTC.

The rearrangement links TRBV29-1 to TRBJ2-7; 10 bases match TRBD1. CDR1 is SQVTM, CDR2 ANQGSEA, per germline. The CDR3 consists of 14 residues. V lost 4 bases to trimming and J lost 2 bases; unmatched junction nucleotides: 5. The CDR3 sequence is CSVVGDRGTYEQYF. The CDR3 coding sequence is TGCAGCGTTGTGGGGGACAGGGGTACCTACGAGCAGTACTTC.

The chain couples TRBV28 to TRBJ2-7, with D unresolved. V lost 10 bases and J lost 5, with 3 bases in between. CDR3 length: 8 residues. The germline V gene encodes CDR1 MDHEN and CDR2 SYDVKM. The CDR3 loop reads CATNEQYF. The CDR3 coding sequence is TGTGCCACAAACGAGCAGTACTTC.

This clonotype was counted between two and nine times. The chain joins TRBV6-5 to TRBJ2-7; the D is unclear. The CDR3 spans 13 residues. V lost 6 bases and J lost 0, with 9 bases in between. The germline V gene has CDR1 MNHEY and CDR2 SVGAGI. In nucleotides, the CDR3 is TGTGCCAGCAGAAGGACGGACTCCTACGAGCAGTACTTC. Translated: CASRRTDSYEQYF.

The chain carries TRBV21-1 and TRBJ2-3; the table assigns TRBD1, which was not confirmed against the DNA. TRBV21-1 corresponds to a pseudogene. The CDR3 contains 16 residues. The chain's CDR3 is CATRTPRGEGTDTQYF. The DNA for the CDR3 is TGTGCCACCAGAACCCCCCGGGGGGAAGGGACAGATACGCAGTATTTT.

This chain links TRBV6-2 or TRBV6-3 with TRBJ2-1; 9 bases match TRBD2. CDR3 length equals 14 residues. Germline V CDR1 and CDR2: MNHEY, SVGEGT. After removal of 2 bases from V and 10 bases from J, the junction contained 6 bases not matched to a gene. The CDR3 DNA reads TGTGCCAGCAGTTACCCTGGGACTAGCAGGGAGCAGTTCTTC. Its translation is CASSYPGTSREQFF.

This clonotype was seen just once. J is TRBJ2-7 and V is TRBV3-1, with D hard to call. Germline CDR1 and CDR2: LGHDT and YNNKEL (reference sequence). Deletions cut 0 bases from V and 5 bases from J, with 11 bases between. This CDR3 comprises 14 residues. The CDR3 loop reads CASSQDPAPNEQYF. Here the CDR3 DNA reads TGTGCCAGCAGCCAAGACCCAGCGCCCAACGAGCAGTACTTC.

The J gene is TRBJ2-1, the V gene TRBV18, with D possibly matching TRBD2 (7 bases). The CDR3 runs to 15 residues. Trimming removed 0 bases at V and 4 bases at J, with 10 bases between. The V gene's germline CDR1 is KGHSH and CDR2 LQKENI. The CDR3 spells CASSPPGGVYNEQFF. DNA for the CDR3: TGTGCCAGCTCACCACCAGGGGGGGTGTACAATGAGCAGTTCTTC.